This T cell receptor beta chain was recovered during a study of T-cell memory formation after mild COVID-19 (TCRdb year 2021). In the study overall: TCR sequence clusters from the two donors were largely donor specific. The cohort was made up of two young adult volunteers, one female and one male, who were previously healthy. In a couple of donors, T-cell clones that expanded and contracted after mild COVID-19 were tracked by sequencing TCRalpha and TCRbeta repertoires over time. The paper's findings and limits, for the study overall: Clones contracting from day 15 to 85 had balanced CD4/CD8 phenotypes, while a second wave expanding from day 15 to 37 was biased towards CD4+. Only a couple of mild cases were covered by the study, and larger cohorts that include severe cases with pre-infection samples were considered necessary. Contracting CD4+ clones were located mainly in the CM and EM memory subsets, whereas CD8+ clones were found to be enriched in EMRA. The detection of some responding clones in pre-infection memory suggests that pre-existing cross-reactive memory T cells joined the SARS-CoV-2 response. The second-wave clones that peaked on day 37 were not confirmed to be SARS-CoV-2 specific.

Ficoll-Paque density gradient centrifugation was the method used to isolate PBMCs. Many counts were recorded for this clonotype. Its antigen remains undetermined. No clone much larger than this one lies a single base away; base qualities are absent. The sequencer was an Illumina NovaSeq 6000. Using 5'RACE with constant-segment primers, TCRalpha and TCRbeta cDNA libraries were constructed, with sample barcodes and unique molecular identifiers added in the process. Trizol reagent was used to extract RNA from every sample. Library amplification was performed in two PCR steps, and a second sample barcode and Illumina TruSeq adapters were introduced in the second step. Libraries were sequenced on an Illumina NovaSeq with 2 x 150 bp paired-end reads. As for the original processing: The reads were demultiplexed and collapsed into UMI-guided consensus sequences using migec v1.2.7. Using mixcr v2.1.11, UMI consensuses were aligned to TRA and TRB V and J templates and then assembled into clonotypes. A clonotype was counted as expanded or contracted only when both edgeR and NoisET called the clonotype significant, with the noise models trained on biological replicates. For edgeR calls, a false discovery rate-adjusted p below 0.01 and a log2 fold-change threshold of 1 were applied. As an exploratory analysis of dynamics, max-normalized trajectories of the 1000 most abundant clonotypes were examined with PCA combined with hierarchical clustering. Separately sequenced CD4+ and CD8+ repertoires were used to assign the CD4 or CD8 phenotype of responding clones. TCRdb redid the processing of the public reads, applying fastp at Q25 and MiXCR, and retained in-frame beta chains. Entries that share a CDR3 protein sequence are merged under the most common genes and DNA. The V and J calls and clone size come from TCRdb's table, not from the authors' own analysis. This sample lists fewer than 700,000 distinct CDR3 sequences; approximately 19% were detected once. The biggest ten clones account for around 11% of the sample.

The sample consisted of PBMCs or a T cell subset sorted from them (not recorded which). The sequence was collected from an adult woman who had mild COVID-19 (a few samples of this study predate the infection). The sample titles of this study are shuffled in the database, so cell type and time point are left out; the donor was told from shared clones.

CDR3 region: CASSRFDSMRNYGYTF. The nucleotides read TGTGCCAGCAGTCGTTTTGACAGCATGAGAAACTATGGCTACACCTTC. The rearrangement joined TRBV12-3 or TRBV12-4 to TRBJ1-2; possibly the D gene is TRBD1, per 5 matching bases. V and J are truncated by 5 bases and 2 bases respectively, leaving an intervening sequence of 18 bases. Including cysteine and phenylalanine, the CDR3 has 16 amino acids. Of the read, only the CDR3 DNA is kept; its 48 bases are in frame from base 1.